A single sample is the source of the 10 T cell receptor beta chains below, sequenced in a study of PD-1 blockade in mismatch repair-deficient tumors (dated by TCRdb to 2016 to 2017). Library method: the immunoSEQ multiplex PCR assay. TCRdb carries this immuneACCESS record with in-frame sequences only. Its versions omit some clonotypes, under half of them owing to an unresolved V gene in the studies checked, with the rest unexplained. In all, the sample holds 130,000 or so clones, and 86% of those were seen once. Jointly, the top ten make up roughly 13% of the sample. The sample in question was peripheral blood, obtained 44 weeks after starting pembrolizumab. The receptors here all came from an adult with mismatch repair-deficient cancer.

The CDR3 region has the DNA TGCGCCAGCAGTGAGGCCGACAAGGGGAGCACAGATACGCAGTATTTT. As protein: CASSEADKGSTDTQYF. The rearrangement uses TRBV10-1 and TRBJ2-3; perhaps TRBD1 as D (5 bases). This CDR3 comprises 16 residues. V was clipped by 2 bases and J by 0 bases, with 12 bases between them. Germline loops: CDR1 WNHNN, CDR2 SYGVQD (reference sequence).

This clone was observed a single time. The V and J genes are TRBV4-2 and TRBJ2-6, with D maybe TRBD2 (5 bases). This CDR3 contains 18 residues. Germline CDR1 is LGHNA and CDR2 is YNFKEQ. The V and J ends lost 1 base and 0 bases respectively, with 13 bases between them. CDR3 sequence (DNA): TGTGCCAGCAGCCAAGGATTTTCCGGGGACTCTGGGGCCAACGTCCTGACTTTC. Protein product: CASSQGFSGDSGANVLTF.

DNA for the CDR3: TGTGCTAGTGGTTTGGTATCAGGAGGGACCCAGTACTTC. This gives the protein CASGLVSGGTQYF. The rearrangement links TRBV12-5 to TRBJ2-5; the D gene is possibly TRBD2 (5 bases). From germline, CDR1 is LGHNT and CDR2 FRNRAP. The ends were cut back, 0 bases at V and 7 bases at J, with 9 bases in the middle. The CDR3 has 13 residues.

V is TRBV4-3 and J is TRBJ2-3; no clear D gene. CDR1 is LGHNA and CDR2 is YSLEER in the germline V gene. This CDR3 comprises 15 residues. The V gene lost 1 base and the J gene lost 0 bases, with 8 bases spanning the gap. As DNA, the CDR3 is TGCGCCAGCAGCCAAGGTTGGACCAGCACAGATACGCAGTATTTT. It specifies CASSQGWTSTDTQYF.

V usage is TRBV28 and J usage is TRBJ1-1; D is uncertain. Germline-derived CDR1 and CDR2 are MDHEN and SYDVKM. Between the trimmed V and J ends, which lost 10 bases and 6 bases, there was a span of 18 bases. The CDR3 has 13 amino acids. The CDR3 reads CATNRGRSAEAFF. CDR3 DNA: TGTGCCACCAATCGTGGGCGGAGCGCTGAAGCTTTCTTT. Together with reference TRBV28 and TRBJ1-1, the CDR3 gives the full variable domain: DVKVTQSSRYLVKRTGEKVFLECVQDMDHENMFWYRQDPGLGLRLIYFSYDVKMKEKGDIPEGYSVSREKKERFSLILESASTNQTSMYLCATNRGRSAEAFFGQGTRLTVV.

The CDR3 DNA reads TGTGCCAGCAGATTGGACAGGGGGCACACTGAAGCTTTCTTT. It encodes CASRLDRGHTEAFF. This chain links TRBV11-3 with TRBJ1-1, with 11 positions matching TRBD1. The CDR3 has 14 residues. Germline V gene sequence: CDR1 SGHNT, CDR2 YENEEA. The V and J ends lost 6 bases and 3 bases, in that order; junction bases with no gene match: 3. The full variable domain, its missing parts supplied by reference TRBV11-3 and TRBJ1-1, is EAGVVQSPRYKIIEKKQPVAFWCNPISGHNTLYWYLQNLGQGPELLIRYENEEAVDDSQLPKDRFSAERLKGVDSTLKIQPAELGDSAVYLCASRLDRGHTEAFFGQGTRLTVV.

This rearrangement joins TRBV27 to TRBJ1-5; D not certain. The CDR3 is 11 residues long. Trimming removed 8 bases at V and 2 bases at J, with 4 bases between. Germline CDR1 and CDR2: MNHEY and SMNVEV (reference sequence). Here the CDR3 reads CASLGNQPQHF. In DNA form, the CDR3 reads TGTGCCAGCCTCGGCAATCAGCCCCAGCATTTT.

The rearrangement joins TRBV30 to TRBJ2-1; D is undetermined. Germline CDR1 is GTSNPN and CDR2 is SVGIG (reference sequence). The CDR3 totals 12 residues. Between the trimmed V and J ends, which lost 2 bases and 5 bases, there was a span of 7 bases. Here the CDR3 reads CAWSRSNNEQFF. In DNA, the CDR3 is TGTGCCTGGAGTCGGTCGAACAATGAGCAGTTCTTC.

The V call is TRBV14, the J call TRBJ2-1; 7 bases fit TRBD2. Germline V gives CDR1 SGHDN, CDR2 FVKESK. This CDR3 spans 15 amino acids. V lost 0 bases and J lost 8; bases outside the gene matches: 7. CDR3 amino acids: CASSQELAGVDEQFF. CDR3 sequence (DNA): TGTGCCAGCAGCCAAGAACTGGCGGGAGTGGATGAGCAGTTCTTC.

CDR3 in DNA: TGTGCCAGCAGGCCCTATCCTGGGGCCTATCTAGCGGGAGGGCCCAATGAGCAGTTCTTC. Its translation: CASRPYPGAYLAGGPNEQFF. The chain recombines TRBV27 with TRBJ2-1; 12 bases are a match to TRBD2. V was clipped by 6 bases and J by 6 bases; unmatched bases: 21. Per the germline V gene, CDR1 is MNHEY and CDR2 is SMNVEV (reference sequence). This CDR3 contains 20 residues.